This T cell receptor beta chain comes out of a study of patients and donors after allogeneic stem cell transplantation. This CDR3 region has 13 residues. J was trimmed by 5 bases and V by 8 bases; bases with no gene match: 4. Germline values: CDR1 KGHSH, CDR2 LQKENI. This clonotype has only a few counts. TCRdb reprocessed the RT-PCR reads via MiXCR and lists one record per CDR3 protein. The sample has about 160,000 distinct CDR3 sequences; about a third are singletons. The origin of this receptor is a human donor who was either an allogeneic HSCT recipient or a stem cell or donor lymphocyte infusion donor (not recorded which). It is not recorded whose cells these are; they may come from a transplant donor. Sequencing was done on a sample of blood, either unsorted or a sorted T cell fraction (not recorded which). The chain carries TRBV18 and TRBJ1-5; 9 positions agree with TRBD1. The CDR3 sequence: CASRDRVDQPQHF. DNA for the CDR3: TGTGCCAGCCGGGACAGGGTGGATCAGCCCCAGCATTTT.